The clone carrying this TCR beta chain has just one count. V was shortened by 6 bases and J by 0 bases, with 8 bases between the two germline ends. CDR3 length equals 13 residues. Germline V gene sequence: CDR1 MDHEN, CDR2 SYDVKM. The repertoire was sequenced with immunoSEQ multiplex PCR; TCRdb's copy has only in-frame clones and lacks some. The table records about 160,000 clones, approximately 86% of them present only once. The source of the sample is a study of blood T cell repertoires in COVID-19. About the study: In each case, the material was cDNA or gDNA derived from T cells, B-cell-depleted T cells, or PBMCs.

Study members were between roughly 18 and 100 years old and lived in around 24 US regions. Participants had their cohort set by participant-reported clinical history. Cohort 3 donors were reported recovered after two negative PCRs, clearance, or symptom resolution. The V gene is TRBV28, the J gene TRBJ1-1; D perhaps matches TRBD1 (6 bases). Sequences were obtained from PBMCs or T cells enriched from blood (not recorded which). The sequence was collected from a man in his 60s who had recovered from COVID-19. The CDR3 nucleotides are TGTGCCAGCAGGTACAGGGTGAACACTGAAGCTTTCTTT. It encodes CASRYRVNTEAFF.